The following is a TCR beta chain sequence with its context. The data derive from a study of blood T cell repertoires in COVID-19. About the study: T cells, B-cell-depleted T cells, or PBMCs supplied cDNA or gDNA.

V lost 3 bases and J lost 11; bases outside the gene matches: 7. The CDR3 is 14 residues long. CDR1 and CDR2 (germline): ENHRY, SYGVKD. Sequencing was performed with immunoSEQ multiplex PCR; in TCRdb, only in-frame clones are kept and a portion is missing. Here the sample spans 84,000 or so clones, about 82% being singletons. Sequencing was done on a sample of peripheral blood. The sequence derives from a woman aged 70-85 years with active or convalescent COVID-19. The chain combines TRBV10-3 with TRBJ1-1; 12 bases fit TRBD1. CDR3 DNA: TGTGCCATCAGTGACGGGACAGGGGGCAGAGGGGCTTTCTTT. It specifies CAISDGTGGRGAFF.